The sequence of this T cell receptor (beta chain) was determined in a study of blood T cell repertoires in COVID-19. Study overall: Donors in the United States, Italy and Spain gave samples during acute or convalescent COVID-19. T cells, B-cell-depleted T cells, or PBMCs provided the cDNA or gDNA that served as material.

The CDR3 is 14 amino acids. Trimming stripped 3 bases from V and 6 bases from J, with 17 bases between. Per the germline V gene, CDR1 is DFQATT and CDR2 is SNEGSKA (reference sequence). As processed by the authors: Researchers report that nucleated cell counts were estimated from reference gene primer amplification. The data were produced by immunoSEQ multiplex PCR, yet TCRdb's version contains in-frame clones alone and is incomplete. Clonal size and the V and J genes are those of that table, whereas D and trimming came from the DNA. The sample lists a few hundred thousand clones, roughly 90% seen once, with around 2.1% in the top ten.

The chain is built from TRBV20-1 and TRBJ1-2; possible D gene TRBD1, 5 bases. The sequence came from a man between 18 and 29 years old with active or convalescent COVID-19. Material for sequencing was peripheral blood. The DNA for the CDR3 is TGCAGTGCTAGTGGTGGGGCGCAGATCGATGGCTACACCTTC. Translation: CSASGGAQIDGYTF.